The 28 T cell receptor beta chains below all came from one sample that was sequenced in a study of T cells in Graves' hyperthyroidism and ophthalmopathy. RNA transcripts provided the source from which TCR beta CDR3 regions were amplified. With the HTBI primer set, the TCR CDR3 went through a first round of RT-PCR. TCRdb called the multiplex PCR reads again in MiXCR, with one record for every CDR3 protein. This table has 200,000 to 300,000 distinct CDR3 sequences, roughly 15% appearing once. Material for sequencing was blood. The receptors were gathered from a woman under 30 with Graves' ophthalmopathy.

The chain uses TRBV28 and TRBJ2-5; the D is unclear. The germline V gene encodes CDR1 MDHEN and CDR2 SYDVKM. V lost 3 bases to trimming and J lost 1 base, with 6 bases between them. The CDR3 length is 13 residues. The CDR3: CASSLDFQETQYF. In DNA form, the CDR3 reads TGTGCCAGCAGTTTGGATTTCCAAGAGACCCAGTACTTC.

This clonotype was counted ten times or more. The gene calls are TRBV20-1 and TRBJ2-7, with 8 nucleotides matching TRBD1. J gave up 1 base and V 0 bases, and 5 bases lay outside the gene matches. CDR3 size: 15 residues. Germline V CDR1 and CDR2: DFQATT, SNEGSKA (reference sequence). In nucleotides, the CDR3 is TGCAGTGCTAGAGATCGGCAGGGGGCTTCCTACGAGCAGTACTTC. It codes for CSARDRQGASYEQYF.

The sample holds many counts of this clonotype. The V and J genes are TRBV12-3 or TRBV12-4 and TRBJ2-7; 7 bases are shared with TRBD2. This CDR3 is 13 amino acids long. The junction had 2 bases not matched to a gene; V was cut back by 1 base and J by 5 bases. CDR3 residues: CASSLGLAHEQYF. The CDR3 nucleotides read TGTGCCAGCAGTTTAGGACTAGCTCACGAGCAGTACTTC.

This clonotype was seen ten or more times. V usage is TRBV7-9 and J usage is TRBJ1-1; 8 bases align to TRBD1. Losses at the gene ends were 5 bases for V and 4 bases for J; bases not matched to a gene: 9. The CDR3 totals 15 residues. Looked up from germline, CDR1 is SEHNR and CDR2 is FQNEAQ (reference sequence). Written as DNA, the CDR3 is TGTGCCAGCAGCCTCCCAGGCAGGGGGCTCACTGAAGCTTTCTTT. This sequence encodes CASSLPGRGLTEAFF. The full variable domain, rest sourced from reference TRBV7-9 and TRBJ1-1, is DTGVSQNPRHKITKRGQNVTFRCDPISEHNRLYWYRQTLGQGPEFLTYFQNEAQLEKSRLLSDRFSAERPKGSFSTLEIQRTEQGDSAMYLCASSLPGRGLTEAFFGQGTRLTVV.

This clonotype was seen many times. The chain links TRBV27 to TRBJ2-1, with TRBD1 as a possible D gene (5 bases). The CDR3 has 15 amino acids. Looked up from germline, CDR1 is MNHEY and CDR2 is SMNVEV (reference sequence). V lost 3 bases and J lost 0, with 9 bases in between. CDR3 protein: CASSFDRSSYNEQFF. The CDR3 DNA is TGTGCCAGCAGTTTTGACAGAAGCTCCTACAATGAGCAGTTCTTC.

This clonotype was detected many times. This chain links TRBV5-6 with TRBJ2-7; no reliable D call. Trimming took 4 bases from V and 0 from J, leaving 8 bases between them. The CDR3 is made up of 13 amino acids. CDR1 is SGHDT and CDR2 is YYEEEE in the germline V gene. CDR3 loop: CASSLRTSYEQYF. DNA of the CDR3: TGTGCCAGCAGCCTGCGGACCTCCTACGAGCAGTACTTC.

This clonotype has a count of ten or more. The chain couples TRBV20-1 to TRBJ2-7; D uncertain. CDR3 length equals 13 residues. V was trimmed by 6 bases and J by 2 bases, leaving 14 bases between them. The germline CDR1 and CDR2 sequences are DFQATT and SNEGSKA (reference sequence). CDR3 loop: CSAPLYRAYEQYF. The CDR3 bases are TGCAGTGCCCCCCTTTACCGGGCCTACGAGCAGTACTTC.

This clonotype was observed at least ten times. The chain employs TRBV28 and TRBJ2-1; no firm D call. Trimming took 5 bases from V and 6 from J, leaving 8 bases between them. The CDR3 spans 12 residues. Germline CDR1 and CDR2: MDHEN and SYDVKM. CDR3 loop: CASSLSTNEQFF. The DNA of the CDR3 is TGTGCCAGCAGTCTGTCCACCAATGAGCAGTTCTTC.

A single count supports this clonotype. This chain links TRBV13 with TRBJ2-3, with 9 bases aligning to TRBD2. The CDR3 is 16 residues long. V lost 5 bases, J lost 5 bases, and 11 bases stayed unmatched. CDR1 and CDR2 (germline): PRHDT, FYEKMQ (reference sequence). As DNA, the CDR3 is TGTGCCAGCAGCGGCGTGGGTAGCGGGGGAGTAGATACGCAGTATTTT. As protein: CASSGVGSGGVDTQYF.

This clonotype was recorded at least ten times. This rearrangement joins TRBV20-1 to TRBJ2-5; the D is unclear. Trimming took off 5 bases at V and 6 bases at J, with 16 bases between the two ends. The CDR3 runs to 13 residues. The V gene's germline CDR1 is DFQATT and CDR2 SNEGSKA (reference sequence). This CDR3 reads CSAQLTGRKTQYF. In DNA form, the CDR3 reads TGCAGTGCTCAGCTAACTGGACGGAAGACCCAGTACTTC.

This clonotype was seen a handful of times. This chain links TRBV19 with TRBJ2-6, with D uncertain. The CDR3 is 18 amino acids. Trimming removed 5 bases from V and 0 bases from J, with 17 bases in between. Germline V gene sequence: CDR1 LNHDA, CDR2 SQIVND (reference sequence). CDR3 loop: CASSWSARRYSGANVLTF. The CDR3 nucleotides read TGTGCCAGTAGTTGGAGCGCCAGGCGCTACTCTGGGGCCAACGTCCTGACTTTC.

This clonotype was seen repeatedly, ten times or more. The chain combines TRBV6-1 with TRBJ1-1; TRBD1 is a possible D gene (5 bases). The CDR3 has 14 residues. Germline lookup yields CDR1 MNHNS and CDR2 SASEGT. The germline V and J ends were trimmed by 8 bases and 4 bases, with 17 bases remaining between them. CDR3 sequence reads: CASGSPGLSTEAFF. The DNA for the CDR3 is TGTGCCAGCGGTTCGCCAGGGCTTAGCACTGAAGCTTTCTTT.

The chain links TRBV2 to TRBJ2-1; no clear D. Trimming took off 6 bases at V and 3 bases at J, with 27 bases between the two ends. Germline CDR1 SNHLY, CDR2 FYNNEI. This CDR3 has 19 amino acids. The CDR3, as DNA: TGTGCCAGCAGCCGGACCTTCGGGCTAGACGAGCAGGACTACAATGAGCAGTTCTTC. The encoded protein is CASSRTFGLDEQDYNEQFF.

This clonotype was detected many times. The chain joins TRBV7-8 to TRBJ1-4; weak D call: TRBD1 (6 bases). Germline V CDR1 and CDR2: SGHVS, FQNEAQ. The CDR3 consists of 17 residues. V gave up 1 base and J gave up 7 bases, with 19 bases separating them. CDR3 nucleotides: TGTGCCAGCAGCTTAGAGACGCGGGGGGCCCTCGGTGAAAAACTGTTTTTT. Its translation is CASSLETRGALGEKLFF.

This clonotype showed up just a few times. CDR3 sequence (DNA): TGTGCCAGTGGACAGGTGGGAGCTTATCAGCCCCAGCATTTT. It translates to CASGQVGAYQPQHF. The genes are TRBV19 and TRBJ1-5; 7 nucleotides agree with TRBD1. With V trimmed by 8 bases and J by 5 bases, 9 bases remained unmatched. CDR1 LNHDA and CDR2 SQIVND come from the germline V gene (reference sequence). The CDR3 length is 14 residues.

This clonotype occurred many times. This chain uses TRBV19 with TRBJ1-1, with D possibly matching TRBD1 (5 bases). Germline lookup yields CDR1 LNHDA and CDR2 SQIVND (reference sequence). Trimming left V 4 bases short and J 5 bases short, with 23 bases between. The CDR3 is 17 amino acids. Here the CDR3 reads CASSTKAGQGWGTEAFF. The CDR3 region has the DNA TGTGCCAGTAGTACCAAAGCGGGGCAGGGCTGGGGGACTGAAGCTTTCTTT. Combining the CDR3 with reference TRBV19 and TRBJ1-1 gives the whole variable domain DGGITQSPKYLFRKEGQNVTLSCEQNLNHDAMYWYRQDPGQGLRLIYYSQIVNDFQKGDIAEGYSVSREKKESFPLTVTSAQKNPTAFYLCASSTKAGQGWGTEAFFGQGTRLTVV.

This clonotype was detected many times. The rearrangement uses TRBV7-9 and TRBJ1-1; D is perhaps TRBD1 (6 bases). V dropped 2 bases and J dropped 0 bases, with 19 bases sitting between them. In germline, CDR1 is SEHNR, CDR2 FQNEAQ (reference sequence). This CDR3 is 18 amino acids long. CDR3 region: CASSLFSRGGAMNTEAFF. In DNA form, the CDR3 reads TGTGCCAGCAGCTTATTCTCTCGTGGGGGGGCCATGAACACTGAAGCTTTCTTT.

The chain joins TRBV28 to TRBJ1-5, with 9 bases aligning to TRBD1. The germline V gene has CDR1 MDHEN and CDR2 SYDVKM. This CDR3 region has 16 residues. Trimming cost V 4 bases and J 7 bases; bases outside gene matches: 11. In nucleotides, the CDR3 is TGTGCCAGCAGTTCCCCGACAGGGGGAAGTCGGCAGCCCCAGCATTTT. Amino acids: CASSSPTGGSRQPQHF.

This chain connects TRBV27 to TRBJ1-5, with 8 bases aligning to TRBD1. CDR1 MNHEY and CDR2 SMNVEV come from the germline V gene (reference sequence). V was pared by 6 bases and J by 4 bases, with 8 bases of the junction left unmatched. The CDR3 sequence is 15 residues long. This chain's CDR3 is CASRGTGTGNQPQHF. Here the CDR3 DNA reads TGTGCCAGCAGGGGCACCGGGACAGGAAATCAGCCCCAGCATTTT.

The rearrangement links TRBV20-1 to TRBJ1-2, with D perhaps matching TRBD1 (6 bases). This CDR3 comprises 15 residues. The V end lost 5 bases, the J end lost 3 bases, and 19 bases lay between the germline ends. The germline V gene has CDR1 DFQATT and CDR2 SNEGSKA (reference sequence). The CDR3 nucleotides are TGCAGTGCTTTCACCTCCAGGGGATCGGACTATGGCTACACCTTC. Protein product: CSAFTSRGSDYGYTF.

This clonotype was counted at least ten times. The J gene is TRBJ2-1, the V gene TRBV12-3 or TRBV12-4, with TRBD2 identical over 11 bases. V trimming: 6 bases; J trimming: 0 bases; junction bases outside the gene matches: 10. CDR3 length: 18 amino acids. The CDR3 reads CASSPLAGGTGSYNEQFF. The CDR3 DNA is TGTGCCAGCAGCCCTCTAGCGGGGGGAACCGGCTCCTACAATGAGCAGTTCTTC.

This clonotype was detected only a few times. V and J are TRBV19 and TRBJ1-1; unclear D gene. V shed 6 bases and J shed 6 bases, with 14 bases lying between them. Germline lookup yields CDR1 LNHDA and CDR2 SQIVND (reference sequence). This CDR3 spans 13 amino acids. The CDR3 here is CASSPGTVPEAFF. The CDR3 DNA reads TGTGCCAGTAGCCCGGGCACGGTCCCTGAAGCTTTCTTT.

This clonotype came up many times. V and J are TRBV13 and TRBJ1-1; D may be TRBD1 (6 bases). V was trimmed by 7 bases and J by 5 bases, leaving 14 bases between them. The CDR3 covers 13 residues. CDR1 PRHDT and CDR2 FYEKMQ come from the germline V gene (reference sequence). In DNA, the CDR3 is TGTGCCAGCACCCAAGGGGGTCTTACTGAAGCTTTCTTT. Residues: CASTQGGLTEAFF.

There are many counts of this clonotype. CDR3 coding DNA: TGTGCCAGCAGCTTAGGGACAGTCGCCACTGAAGCTTTCTTT. Residues: CASSLGTVATEAFF. The chain links TRBV7-2 to TRBJ1-1; D is possibly TRBD1 (6 bases). CDR3 length equals 14 residues. V was shortened by 1 base and J by 4 bases, with 10 bases between the two germline ends. Germline CDR1 and CDR2: SGHTA and FQGNSA.

This sequence joins TRBV27 and TRBJ1-5, with 9 bases matching TRBD1. The length of the CDR3 is 18 residues. Germline V gives CDR1 MNHEY, CDR2 SMNVEV (reference sequence). Trimming at V came to 2 bases and at J to 4 bases, leaving 12 bases not matched to a gene. The DNA of the CDR3 is TGTGCCAGCAGTTTAGCCTGGGCCGGGACAGGGTGGAATCAGCCCCAGCATTTT. It encodes CASSLAWAGTGWNQPQHF.

This clonotype has only a few counts. This chain connects TRBV30 to TRBJ1-1; no clear D. CDR3 length: 10 residues. Trimming left V 3 bases short and J 11 bases short, with 10 bases between. Germline V gene sequence: CDR1 GTSNPN, CDR2 SVGIG (reference sequence). The CDR3 DNA reads TGTGCCTGGAGAGGCCAGAGGGCTTTCTTT. Translating gives CAWRGQRAFF.

This clonotype was counted ten times or more. The J gene is TRBJ2-7, the V gene TRBV20-1; a weak D match, TRBD1 (6 bases). Germline V gives CDR1 DFQATT, CDR2 SNEGSKA (reference sequence). The CDR3 covers 15 residues. The V and J ends lost 5 bases and 4 bases respectively, with 21 bases between them. CDR3 region: CSAAIGQILVYEQYF. In DNA, the CDR3 is TGCAGTGCTGCAATCGGACAGATCCTAGTTTACGAGCAGTACTTC.

Many counts were recorded for this clonotype. The gene calls are TRBV2 and TRBJ1-4; 9 bases line up with TRBD1. Germline V gives CDR1 SNHLY, CDR2 FYNNEI. Germline trimming cut 5 bases from V and 4 bases from J; bases unmatched to any gene: 8. The CDR3 totals 16 residues. CDR3 DNA: TGTGCCAGCAGTATGACAGGGGGGTGGAGTAATGAAAAACTGTTTTTT. Its protein is CASSMTGGWSNEKLFF. Full variable domain (rest looked up from reference TRBV2 and TRBJ1-4): EPEVTQTPSHQVTQMGQEVILRCVPISNHLYFYWYRQILGQKVEFLVSFYNNEISEKSEIFDDQFSVERPDGSNFTLKIRSTKLEDSAMYFCASSMTGGWSNEKLFFGSGTQLSVL.